Following are 3 T cell receptor beta chains from one sample sequenced in a study of T cell repertoires in cytomegalovirus infection. TCRdb used MiXCR to reprocess the reads, holding one entry per CDR3 protein. This sample has around 500,000 distinct CDR3 sequences; approximately 42% occur once, and the top ten carry about 41%. Their antigens remain unidentified. Sequencing was performed on cultured PBMCs, taken from culture after CMV antigen stimulation. These receptors originate from a human donor in good health (CMV status not recorded). Some clones in this sample may be carry-over from other donors' samples.

The CDR3 bases are TGTGCCAGCAGCCAGCCGGACAGGAAAGAGACCCAGTACTTC. Its translation is CASSQPDRKETQYF. The chain uses TRBV5-4 and TRBJ2-5; 7 bases fit TRBD1. The junction had 6 bases not matched to a gene; V was cut back by 4 bases and J by 3 bases. Germline V gene lookup returns CDR1 SGHNT and CDR2 YYREEE (reference sequence). The CDR3 runs to 14 residues.

The V call is TRBV2, the J call TRBJ1-1, with D tentatively TRBD1 (5 bases). The germline V gene encodes CDR1 SNHLY and CDR2 FYNNEI. The CDR3 contains 15 residues. V was shortened by 2 bases and J by 7 bases, with 17 bases between the two germline ends. The CDR3: CASSEMLAGLNEAFF. DNA of the CDR3: TGTGCCAGCAGTGAAATGTTGGCAGGGTTAAATGAAGCTTTCTTT.

V is TRBV7-8 and J is TRBJ1-3, with no clear D. The CDR3 runs to 16 residues. V lost 1 base and J lost 0, with 10 bases in between. Germline assignment: CDR1 SGHVS and CDR2 FQNEAQ. In DNA form, the CDR3 reads TGTGCCAGCAGCTTAGTAATGACGATCTCTGGAAACACCATATATTTT. This gives the protein CASSLVMTISGNTIYF.